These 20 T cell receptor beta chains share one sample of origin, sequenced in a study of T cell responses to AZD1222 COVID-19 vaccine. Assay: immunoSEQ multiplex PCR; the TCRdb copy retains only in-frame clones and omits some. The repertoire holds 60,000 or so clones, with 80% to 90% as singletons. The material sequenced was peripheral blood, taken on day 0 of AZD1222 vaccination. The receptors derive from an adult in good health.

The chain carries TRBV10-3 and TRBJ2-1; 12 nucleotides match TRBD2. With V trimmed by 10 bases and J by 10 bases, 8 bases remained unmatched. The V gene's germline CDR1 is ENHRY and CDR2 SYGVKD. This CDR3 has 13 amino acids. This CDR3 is CATRLAGDLEQFF. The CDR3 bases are TGTGCCACCCGACTAGCGGGAGATCTGGAGCAGTTCTTC.

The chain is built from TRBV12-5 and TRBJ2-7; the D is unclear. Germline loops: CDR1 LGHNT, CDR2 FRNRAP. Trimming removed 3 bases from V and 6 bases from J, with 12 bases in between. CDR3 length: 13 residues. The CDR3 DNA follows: TGTGCTAGTGGTTTAATCTCGGGTAGCGAGCAGTACTTC. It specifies CASGLISGSEQYF. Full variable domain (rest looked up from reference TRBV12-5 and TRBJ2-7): DARVTQTPRHKVTEMGQEVTMRCQPILGHNTVFWYRQTMMQGLELLAYFRNRAPLDDSGMPKDRFSAEMPDATLATLKIQPSEPRDSAVYFCASGLISGSEQYFGPGTRLTVT.

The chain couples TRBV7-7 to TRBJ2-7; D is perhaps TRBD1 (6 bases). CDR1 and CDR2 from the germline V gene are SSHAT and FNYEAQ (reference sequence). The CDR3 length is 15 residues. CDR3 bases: TGTGCTAGCAGGGGTAGAGCGCCTACAACCTACGAGCAGTACGTC. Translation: CASRGRAPTTYEQYV.

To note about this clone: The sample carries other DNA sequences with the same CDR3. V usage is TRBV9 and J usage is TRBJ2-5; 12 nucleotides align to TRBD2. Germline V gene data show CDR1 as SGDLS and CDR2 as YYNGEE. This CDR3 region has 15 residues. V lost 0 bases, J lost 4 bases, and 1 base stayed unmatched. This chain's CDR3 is CASSVVGLAGETQYF. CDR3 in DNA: TGTGCCAGCAGCGTAGTGGGACTAGCGGGAGAGACCCAGTACTTC.

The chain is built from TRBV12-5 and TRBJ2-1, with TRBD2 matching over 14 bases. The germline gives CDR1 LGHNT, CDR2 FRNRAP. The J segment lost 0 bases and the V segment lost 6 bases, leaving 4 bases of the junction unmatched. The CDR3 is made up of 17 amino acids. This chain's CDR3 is CASGRGTSGSSYNEQFF. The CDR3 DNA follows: TGTGCTAGTGGCCGCGGGACTAGCGGGAGCTCCTACAATGAGCAGTTCTTC.

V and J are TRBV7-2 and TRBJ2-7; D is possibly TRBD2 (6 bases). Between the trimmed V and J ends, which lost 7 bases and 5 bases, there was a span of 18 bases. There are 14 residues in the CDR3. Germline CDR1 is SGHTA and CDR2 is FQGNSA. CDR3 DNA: TGTGCCAGCACCGTTCCGGAGGGTCGGCACGAGCAGTACGTC. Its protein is CASTVPEGRHEQYV.

In DNA form, the CDR3 reads TGTGCCAGCAGCCATTCCGGGACAGGCGACGAGCAGTACTTC. Protein product: CASSHSGTGDEQYF. The V call is TRBV7-9, the J call TRBJ2-7, with 8 bases lining up with TRBD1. Germline V gene lookup returns CDR1 SEHNR and CDR2 FQNEAQ (reference sequence). The CDR3 totals 14 residues. After removal of 5 bases from V and 5 bases from J, the junction contained 8 bases not matched to a gene.

CDR3 nucleotide sequence: TGCGCCAGCAGTGGTGCAGAGGGGGTGGCCTACAATGAGCAGTTCTTC. It codes for CASSGAEGVAYNEQFF. This chain uses TRBV10-1 with TRBJ2-1; weak D call: TRBD1 (6 bases). CDR1 is WNHNN, CDR2 SYGVQD, per germline (reference sequence). This CDR3 is built from 16 residues. V lost 4 bases and J 2 bases, leaving 15 bases between the germline ends.

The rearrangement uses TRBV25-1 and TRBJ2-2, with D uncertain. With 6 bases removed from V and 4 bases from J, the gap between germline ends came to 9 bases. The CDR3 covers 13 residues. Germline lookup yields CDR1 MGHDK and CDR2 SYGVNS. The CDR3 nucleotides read TGTGCCAGCAGGACTGTCTTCACCGGGGAGCTGTTTTTT. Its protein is CASRTVFTGELFF. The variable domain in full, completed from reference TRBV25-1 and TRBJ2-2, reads EADIYQTPRYLVIGTGKKITLECSQTMGHDKMYWYQQDPGMELHLIHYSYGVNSTEKGDLSSESTVSRIRTEHFPLTLESARPSHTSQYLCASRTVFTGELFFGEGSRLTVL.

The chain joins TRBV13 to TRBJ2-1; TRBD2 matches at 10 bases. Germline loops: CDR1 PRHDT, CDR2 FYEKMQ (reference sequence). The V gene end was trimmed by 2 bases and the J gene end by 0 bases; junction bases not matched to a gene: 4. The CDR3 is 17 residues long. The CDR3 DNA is TGTGCCAGCAGCTTATCAACTAGCGGGAACTCCTACAATGAGCAGTTCTTC. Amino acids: CASSLSTSGNSYNEQFF. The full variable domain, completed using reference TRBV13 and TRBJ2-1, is AAGVIQSPRHLIKEKRETATLKCYPIPRHDTVYWYQQGPGQDPQFLISFYEKMQSDKGSIPDRFSAQQFSDYHSELNMSSLELGDSALYFCASSLSTSGNSYNEQFFGPGTRLTVL.

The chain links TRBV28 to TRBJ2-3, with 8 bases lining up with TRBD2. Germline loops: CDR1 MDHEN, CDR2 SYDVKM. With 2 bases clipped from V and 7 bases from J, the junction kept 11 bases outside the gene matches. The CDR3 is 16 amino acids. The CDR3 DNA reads TGTGCCAGCAGTTTACTGTTTGCGGGGGGCTTCCATACGCAGTATTTT. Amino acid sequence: CASSLLFAGGFHTQYF.

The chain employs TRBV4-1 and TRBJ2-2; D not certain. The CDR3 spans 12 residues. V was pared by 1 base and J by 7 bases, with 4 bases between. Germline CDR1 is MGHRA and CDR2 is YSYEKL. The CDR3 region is CASSQGDGELFF. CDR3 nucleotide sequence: TGCGCCAGCAGCCAAGGTGACGGGGAGCTGTTTTTT.

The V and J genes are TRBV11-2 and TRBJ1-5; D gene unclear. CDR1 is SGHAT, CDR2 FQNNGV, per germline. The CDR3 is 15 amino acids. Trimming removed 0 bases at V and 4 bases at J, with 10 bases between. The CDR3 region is CASSLDRRGNQPQHF. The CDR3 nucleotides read TGTGCCAGCAGCTTAGACAGGCGGGGAAATCAGCCCCAGCATTTT. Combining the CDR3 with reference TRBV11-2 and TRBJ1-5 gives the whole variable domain EAGVAQSPRYKIIEKRQSVAFWCNPISGHATLYWYQQILGQGPKLLIQFQNNGVVDDSQLPKDRFSAERLKGVDSTLKIQPAKLEDSAVYLCASSLDRRGNQPQHFGDGTRLSIL.

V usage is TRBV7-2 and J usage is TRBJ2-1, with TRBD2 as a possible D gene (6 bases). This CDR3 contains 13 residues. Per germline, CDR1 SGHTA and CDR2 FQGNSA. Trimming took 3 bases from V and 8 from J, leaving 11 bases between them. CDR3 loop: CASSFDREYEQFF. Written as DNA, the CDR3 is TGTGCCAGCAGCTTTGATCGGGAGTATGAGCAGTTCTTC.

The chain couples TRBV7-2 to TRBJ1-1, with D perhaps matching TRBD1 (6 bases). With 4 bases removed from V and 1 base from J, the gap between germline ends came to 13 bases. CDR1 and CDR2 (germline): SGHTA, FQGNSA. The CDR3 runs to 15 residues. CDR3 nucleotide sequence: TGTGCCAGCAGCTCCCAGACAGGACGGAACACTGAAGCTTTCTTT. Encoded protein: CASSSQTGRNTEAFF.

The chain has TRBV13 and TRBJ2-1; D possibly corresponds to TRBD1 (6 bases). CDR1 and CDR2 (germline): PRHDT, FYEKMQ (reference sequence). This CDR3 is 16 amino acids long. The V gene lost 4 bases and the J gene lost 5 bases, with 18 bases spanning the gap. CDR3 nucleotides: TGTGCCAGCAGCTCCTTAAGTCAGGGGTGGCACAATGAGCAGTTCTTC. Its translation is CASSSLSQGWHNEQFF.

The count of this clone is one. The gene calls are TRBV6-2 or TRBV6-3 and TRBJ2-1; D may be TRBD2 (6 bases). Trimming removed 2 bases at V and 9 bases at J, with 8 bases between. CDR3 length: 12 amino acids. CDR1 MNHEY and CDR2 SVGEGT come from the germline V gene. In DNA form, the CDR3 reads TGTGCCAGCAGTTACATGGGGGGTGAGCAGTTCTTC. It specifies CASSYMGGEQFF.

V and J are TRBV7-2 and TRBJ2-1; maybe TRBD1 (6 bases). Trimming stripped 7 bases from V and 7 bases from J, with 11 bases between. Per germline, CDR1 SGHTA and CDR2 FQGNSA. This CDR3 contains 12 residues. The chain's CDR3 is CASTIRGNEQFF. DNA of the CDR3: TGTGCCAGCACCATCAGGGGAAATGAGCAGTTCTTC.

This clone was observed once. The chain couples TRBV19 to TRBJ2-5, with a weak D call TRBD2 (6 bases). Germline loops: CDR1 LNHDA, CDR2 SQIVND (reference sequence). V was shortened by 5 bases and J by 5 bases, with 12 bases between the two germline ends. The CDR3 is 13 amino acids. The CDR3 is CASSGGLGETQYF. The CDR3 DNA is TGTGCCAGTAGTGGGGGGTTGGGGGAGACCCAGTACTTC.

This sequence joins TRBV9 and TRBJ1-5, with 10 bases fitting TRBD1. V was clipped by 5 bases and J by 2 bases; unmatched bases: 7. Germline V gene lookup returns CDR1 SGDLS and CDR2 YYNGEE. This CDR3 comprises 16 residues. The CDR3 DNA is TGTGCCAGCAGTCTCGGACAGGGGGTTGGCAATCAGCCCCAGCATTTT. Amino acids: CASSLGQGVGNQPQHF.